This TCR beta chain was retrieved from a study of T cells in Graves' hyperthyroidism and ophthalmopathy. Patients aged 18 to 65 with hyperthyroidism were newly diagnosed, with duration under 2 months. At least ten counts were recorded for this clonotype. Germline CDR1 MNHEY, CDR2 SVGAGI. The V segment lost 8 bases and the J segment 1 base; nucleotides outside the gene matches: 5. The CDR3 runs 14 residues. Amplified TCR beta CDR3 regions came from RNA transcripts. HTBI primers were employed in a first-round RT-PCR of the TCR CDR3. MiXCR, applied by TCRdb to the multiplex PCR reads, yields one record per CDR3 protein. The top ten clones hold roughly a quarter of a sample with about 270,000 distinct CDR3 sequences, approximately 26% of them seen once.

The sequencing input was blood. The sequence came from a man aged 35 to 55 with Graves' hyperthyroidism that later progressed to Graves' ophthalmopathy. The V call is TRBV6-5, the J call TRBJ2-3; 8 bases match TRBD1. In nucleotides, the CDR3 is TGTGCCAGCCGGACAGGGTATGGCACAGATACGCAGTATTTT. Translating it yields CASRTGYGTDTQYF.